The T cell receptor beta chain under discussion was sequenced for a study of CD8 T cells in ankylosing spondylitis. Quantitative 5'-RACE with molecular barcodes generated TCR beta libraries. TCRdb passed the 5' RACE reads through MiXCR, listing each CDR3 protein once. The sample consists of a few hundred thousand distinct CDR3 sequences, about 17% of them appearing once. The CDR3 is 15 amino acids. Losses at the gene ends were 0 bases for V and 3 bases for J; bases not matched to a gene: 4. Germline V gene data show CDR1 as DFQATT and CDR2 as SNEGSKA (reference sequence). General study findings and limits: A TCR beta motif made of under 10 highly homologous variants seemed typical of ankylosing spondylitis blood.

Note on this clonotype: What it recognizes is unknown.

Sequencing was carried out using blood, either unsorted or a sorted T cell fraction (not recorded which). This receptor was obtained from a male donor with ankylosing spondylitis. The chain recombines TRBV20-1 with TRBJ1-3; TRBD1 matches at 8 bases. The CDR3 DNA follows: TGCAGTGCTAGAGATCCAGGGGGCTTTGGAAACACCATATATTTT. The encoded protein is CSARDPGGFGNTIYF.